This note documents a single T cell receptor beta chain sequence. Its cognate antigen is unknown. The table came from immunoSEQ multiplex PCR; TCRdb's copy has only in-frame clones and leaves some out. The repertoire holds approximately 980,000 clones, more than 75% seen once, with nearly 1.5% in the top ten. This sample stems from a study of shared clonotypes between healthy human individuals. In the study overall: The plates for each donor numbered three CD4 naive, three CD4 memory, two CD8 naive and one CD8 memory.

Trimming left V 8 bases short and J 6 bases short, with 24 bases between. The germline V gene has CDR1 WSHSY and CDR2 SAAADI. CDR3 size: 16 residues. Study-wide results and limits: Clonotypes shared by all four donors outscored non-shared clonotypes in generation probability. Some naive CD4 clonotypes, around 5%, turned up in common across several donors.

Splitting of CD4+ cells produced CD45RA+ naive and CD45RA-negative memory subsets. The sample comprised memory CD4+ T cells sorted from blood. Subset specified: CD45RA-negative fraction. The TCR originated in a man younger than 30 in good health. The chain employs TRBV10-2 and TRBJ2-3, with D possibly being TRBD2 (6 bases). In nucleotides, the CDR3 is TGCGCCAGCCGAAGAGGCGGCGGTTTAAGCGGGGATACGCAGTATTTT. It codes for CASRRGGGLSGDTQYF.